This TCR beta chain is from a study of neoadjuvant nivolumab and ipilimumab in lung cancer. General observations from the study: Only two of four nivolumab-treated tumors gained richness and clonality by surgery.

Sequenced by immunoSEQ multiplex PCR; TCRdb stores in-frame clones only, minus some. The table shows some 20,000 clones, with almost 80% occurring only once. Notes on this clone: No antigen is known for it.

Trimming took 0 bases from V and 4 from J, leaving 12 bases between them. This CDR3 has 15 amino acids. Per germline, CDR1 SGHDT and CDR2 YYEEEE. The chain carries TRBV5-6 and TRBJ2-3, with TRBD2 as a possible D gene (7 bases). The specimen was tumor tissue, collected after neoadjuvant nivolumab, alone or with ipilimumab, at or shortly before surgery. This TCR came from an adult with non-small cell lung cancer. CDR3 amino acids: CASSLGQGRADTQYF. The CDR3 coding sequence is TGTGCCAGCAGCTTGGGTCAGGGGAGGGCAGATACGCAGTATTTT.